This section outlines one TCR beta chain sequence together with its context. Libraries were prepared by immunoSEQ multiplex PCR; TCRdb keeps only in-frame clonotypes and omits some of them. The table records under 200,000 clones, 80% of them present only once. The germline gives CDR1 SGHVS, CDR2 FQNEAQ. The ends lost 2 bases at V and 3 bases at J; junction bases unmatched: 5. CDR3 length equals 16 residues. The sample is drawn from a study of blood T cell repertoires in COVID-19. The specimen sequenced was PBMCs or T cells enriched from blood (not recorded which). The sequence came from a woman in her fifties or sixties who had recovered from COVID-19. The V gene is TRBV7-8, the J gene TRBJ2-3; 10 nucleotides align to TRBD2. In DNA, the CDR3 is TGTGCCAGCAGCTTACCTCCACTAGCGGGGACAGATACGCAGTATTTT. This gives the protein CASSLPPLAGTDTQYF.